Following are 27 T cell receptor beta chains from one sample sequenced in a study of Ad26.COV2.S vaccination and SARS-CoV-2 variants. Some clones are missing from TCRdb's copy, which holds only in-frame ones; the method was immunoSEQ multiplex PCR. In the table there are hundreds of thousands of clones, approximately 84% of which are singletons. Treatment: approximately 18 received Ad26.COV2.S at low or high dose, single or two shots; roughly five received placebo; per-sample allocation not given. It was on day 63 after the first vaccine or placebo injection that samples were taken. Sequenced here: peripheral blood, sampled in a trial of Ad26.COV2.S vaccine versus placebo. These receptors were collected from a person aged 18 to 59 who received the Ad26.COV2.S COVID-19 vaccine or a placebo.

This clone was observed a few times. The gene calls are TRBV7-9 and TRBJ1-2, with a tentative D call TRBD1 (5 bases). There are 12 residues in the CDR3. CDR1 SEHNR and CDR2 FQNEAQ come from the germline V gene (reference sequence). The V end lost 5 bases, the J end lost 6 bases, and 10 bases lay between the germline ends. As DNA, the CDR3 is TGTGCCAGCAGCCCGCAGGGTAATGGCTACACCTTC. Translated, it gives CASSPQGNGYTF.

This clone was recorded many times. The chain is built from TRBV30 and TRBJ2-3, with 15 bases lining up with TRBD2. The germline V gene has CDR1 GTSNPN and CDR2 SVGIG (reference sequence). The V segment lost 1 base and the J segment 5 bases; nucleotides outside the gene matches: 7. The CDR3 contains 17 residues. This chain's CDR3 is CAWSAGLAGGYGDTQYF. CDR3 in DNA: TGTGCCTGGAGTGCCGGACTAGCGGGGGGGTATGGAGATACGCAGTATTTT.

This chain links TRBV7-2 with TRBJ2-7, with unresolved D. The CDR3 consists of 14 residues. Germline assignment: CDR1 SGHTA and CDR2 FQGNSA. The V and J ends lost 5 bases and 7 bases respectively, with 18 bases between them. The CDR3 DNA follows: TGTGCCAGCAGCCCCCCGGCAGCCCGCTTTGAGCAGTACTTC. It is translated as CASSPPAARFEQYF.

The gene calls are TRBV10-3 and TRBJ2-7; the match to TRBD2 covers 10 bases. After removal of 5 bases from V and 0 bases from J, the junction contained 7 bases not matched to a gene. The CDR3 contains 16 residues. The germline gives CDR1 ENHRY, CDR2 SYGVKD. CDR3 DNA sequence: TGTGCCATCAGTAGACGAGGACTAGCGGACTCCTACGAGCAGTACTTC. It specifies CAISRRGLADSYEQYF.

This clone was seen a few times. This chain joins TRBV9 and TRBJ2-6, with D possibly TRBD1 on 6 matching bases. The germline V gene encodes CDR1 SGDLS and CDR2 YYNGEE. The CDR3 is 17 residues long. The V and J ends lost 0 bases and 4 bases respectively, with 14 bases between them. CDR3 protein: CASSVGTALFGANVLTF. DNA for the CDR3: TGTGCCAGCAGCGTAGGGACAGCCCTCTTCGGGGCCAACGTCCTGACTTTC.

The chain is built from TRBV3-1 (or the pseudogene TRBV3-2) and TRBJ2-3; possible D gene TRBD2, 6 bases. Trimming cost V 1 base and J 2 bases, with 22 bases left between them. Germline CDR1 LGHDT, CDR2 YNNKEL (reference sequence). The CDR3 has 19 residues. This CDR3 reads CASSQAGEKGSTPTDTQYF. CDR3 coding DNA: TGTGCCAGCAGCCAAGCGGGGGAAAAGGGGTCTACTCCCACAGATACGCAGTATTTT.

This chain links TRBV19 with TRBJ1-6, with D unclear. Trimming took 9 bases from V and 5 from J, leaving 17 bases between them. Germline-derived CDR1 and CDR2 are LNHDA and SQIVND (reference sequence). CDR3 length: 15 residues. The CDR3 loop reads CASRRSQTNNSPLHF. The CDR3 DNA sequence: TGTGCCAGCCGACGGTCCCAGACCAATAATTCACCCCTCCACTTT.

The chain couples TRBV6-2 or TRBV6-3 to TRBJ2-1; D is possibly TRBD2 (5 bases). V was pared by 3 bases and J by 5 bases, with 8 bases between. Germline V lookup: CDR1 MNHEY, CDR2 SVGEGT. This CDR3 region has 13 residues. DNA for the CDR3: TGTGCCAGCAGTTATGGAGGAAACAATGAGCAGTTCTTC. Translated, it gives CASSYGGNNEQFF.

The CDR3 DNA follows: TGCAGTGCTGCAGGGGTCACTGAAGCTTTCTTT. Translated: CSAAGVTEAFF. The rearrangement uses TRBV20-1 and TRBJ1-1; a possible D gene is TRBD1 (6 bases). Germline V gene sequence: CDR1 DFQATT, CDR2 SNEGSKA (reference sequence). Trimming took off 5 bases at V and 4 bases at J, with 8 bases between the two ends. CDR3 size: 11 residues.

The V and J genes are TRBV5-5 and TRBJ2-7; the match to TRBD1 covers 12 bases. CDR3 length: 15 amino acids. V shed 4 bases and J 3 bases; nucleotides not matched to a gene: 5. The germline CDR1 and CDR2 sequences are SGHKS and YYEKEE (reference sequence). CDR3 nucleotide sequence: TGTGCCAGCAGCCCCCGGGACAGGGGGCTCTACGAGCAGTACTTC. Its translation is CASSPRDRGLYEQYF.

The chain recombines TRBV2 with TRBJ2-7, with 7 nucleotides matching TRBD2. Germline V CDR1 and CDR2: SNHLY, FYNNEI. V lost 2 bases to trimming and J lost 3 bases; unmatched junction nucleotides: 10. The CDR3 length is 16 residues. CDR3 nucleotide sequence: TGTGCCAGCAGTGAAAGGTGGAGCGGGGTAAGCTACGAGCAGTACTTC. Translating it yields CASSERWSGVSYEQYF.

This clone was found a few times. The chain couples TRBV3-1 (or the pseudogene TRBV3-2) to TRBJ1-1, with no clear D. Between the trimmed V and J ends, which lost 0 bases and 0 bases, there was a span of 8 bases. There are 15 residues in the CDR3. Germline lookup yields CDR1 LGHDT and CDR2 YNNKEL (reference sequence). The CDR3 DNA reads TGTGCCAGCAGCCAAGAAAGGGTACTGAACACTGAAGCTTTCTTT. Protein product: CASSQERVLNTEAFF.

V usage is TRBV6-5 and J usage is TRBJ2-5; TRBD2 matches at 7 bases. CDR3 length: 15 residues. V lost 4 bases to trimming and J lost 3 bases; unmatched junction nucleotides: 8. CDR1 and CDR2 (germline): MNHEY, SVGAGI. CDR3 sequence: CASSSYRLAEETQYF. CDR3 DNA: TGTGCCAGCAGTTCCTATCGACTAGCCGAAGAGACCCAGTACTTC.

This chain joins TRBV9 and TRBJ2-1, with a possible D match to TRBD1 (5 bases). This CDR3 spans 15 amino acids. The V end was cut by 0 bases, the J end by 0 bases, with 7 bases between. Germline loops: CDR1 SGDLS, CDR2 YYNGEE. CDR3 nucleotide sequence: TGTGCCAGCAGCGTAGACAGGCTCTCCTACAATGAGCAGTTCTTC. It specifies CASSVDRLSYNEQFF.

V usage is TRBV5-1 and J usage is TRBJ1-6; 10 positions agree with TRBD1. V dropped 0 bases and J dropped 6; count of bases not matched to a gene: 6. Germline V lookup: CDR1 SGHRS, CDR2 YFSETQ. The length of the CDR3 is 17 residues. CDR3 sequence (DNA): TGCGCCAGCAGCTTGGGACAGGGGGCCGAGATTAATTCACCCCTCCACTTT. Amino acid sequence: CASSLGQGAEINSPLHF.

The gene calls are TRBV27 and TRBJ1-1; D gene unclear. Germline V gene lookup returns CDR1 MNHEY and CDR2 SMNVEV (reference sequence). Trimming cost V 0 bases and J 7 bases, with 18 bases left between them. This CDR3 is built from 16 residues. The DNA of the CDR3 is TGTGCCAGCAGTTTATCGTTAAGTCGGGCCAACGATGAAGCTTTCTTT. The encoded protein is CASSLSLSRANDEAFF.

V usage is TRBV24-1 and J usage is TRBJ2-2; D remains unclear. Germline-derived CDR1 and CDR2 are KGHDR and SFDVKD. CDR3 length equals 15 residues. The V and J ends lost 9 bases and 6 bases respectively, with 19 bases between them. The CDR3 nucleotides read TGTGCCACCGCCCCCGAAGTAAGCCGTCCCGGGGAGCTGTTTTTT. It encodes CATAPEVSRPGELFF.

V and J are TRBV2 and TRBJ1-6; no reliable D call. Deletions cut 8 bases from V and 5 bases from J, with 16 bases between. CDR3 length: 15 residues. Germline-derived CDR1 and CDR2 are SNHLY and FYNNEI. This chain's CDR3 is CASLLLSSHNSPLHF. The CDR3 nucleotides read TGTGCCAGCCTACTCCTATCGTCCCATAATTCACCCCTCCACTTT.

With regard to this clone: The sample holds other DNA sequences that translate to the same CDR3. The chain combines TRBV5-1 with TRBJ2-5; D is possibly TRBD2 (5 bases). Trimming cost V 0 bases and J 5 bases, with 11 bases left between them. The CDR3 is 14 residues long. The V gene's germline CDR1 is SGHRS and CDR2 YFSETQ. CDR3 DNA: TGCGCCAGCAGCTTGGGTCTAGCTCGGGAGACCCAGTACTTC. Protein sequence: CASSLGLARETQYF.

J is TRBJ2-3 and V is TRBV3-1 (or the pseudogene TRBV3-2); 10 bases agree with TRBD2. This CDR3 comprises 23 residues. Germline V gene lookup returns CDR1 LGHDT and CDR2 YNNKEL (reference sequence). Losses at the gene ends were 3 bases for V and 0 bases for J; bases not matched to a gene: 24. In DNA form, the CDR3 reads TGTGCCAGCAGCCAGGGCTCACCTCTTACTCTAGCGGGAGTAGGTTCCAGCACAGATACGCAGTATTTT. Translation gives CASSQGSPLTLAGVGSSTDTQYF.

This clone was observed a handful of times. The rearrangement joins TRBV29-1 to TRBJ2-7; possibly TRBD1 or TRBD2 for D (5 bases each). CDR1 and CDR2 (germline): SQVTM, ANQGSEA. Trimming took 0 bases from V and 3 from J, leaving 12 bases between them. This CDR3 has 14 residues. The CDR3 coding sequence is TGCAGCGTTGAAGATCAAGGGGACGGCTACGAGCAGTACTTC. Protein product: CSVEDQGDGYEQYF.

V and J are TRBV27 and TRBJ2-1, with 9 bases lining up with TRBD1. The germline CDR1 and CDR2 sequences are MNHEY and SMNVEV (reference sequence). The CDR3 totals 14 residues. The V and J ends lost 7 bases and 2 bases, in that order; junction bases with no gene match: 3. The CDR3 reads CASKGDRAYNEQFF. The CDR3 DNA reads as TGTGCCAGCAAAGGGGACAGGGCCTACAATGAGCAGTTCTTC.

The rearrangement joins TRBV7-6 to TRBJ1-4, with a possible D match to TRBD1 (5 bases). Trimming pared 5 bases from V and 4 bases from J, leaving 14 bases between. CDR3 length: 15 residues. Germline V gene data show CDR1 as SGHVS and CDR2 as FNYEAQ. CDR3 amino acids: CASSSAGGVNEKLFF. The CDR3 DNA sequence: TGTGCCAGCAGCAGCGCCGGGGGGGTTAATGAAAAACTGTTTTTT.

The genes are TRBV12-5 and TRBJ2-5, with 11 bases matching TRBD2. Per germline, CDR1 LGHNT and CDR2 FRNRAP. This CDR3 is 20 amino acids long. V shed 1 base and J 0 bases; nucleotides not matched to a gene: 13. The CDR3 bases are TGTGCTAGTGGTTTGGGGGCTAGCGGGGGGAGATTGGGTTACCAAGAGACCCAGTACTTC. Translating gives CASGLGASGGRLGYQETQYF.

The rearrangement joins TRBV6-2 or TRBV6-3 to TRBJ1-3, with 7 bases fitting TRBD1. The CDR3 extends over 14 amino acids. Trimming removed 4 bases from V and 2 bases from J; junction bases left unmatched: 2. CDR1 is MNHEY and CDR2 is SVGEGT in the germline V gene. The CDR3 sequence: CASSLQGPGNTIYF. DNA for the CDR3: TGTGCCAGCAGTTTACAGGGGCCTGGAAACACCATATATTTT.

The rearrangement joins TRBV7-2 to TRBJ2-7; D unresolved. There are 13 residues in the CDR3. Germline CDR1 and CDR2: SGHTA and FQGNSA. Trimming took off 2 bases at V and 5 bases at J, with 10 bases between the two ends. The CDR3 is CASSLRSGDEQYF. Here the CDR3 DNA reads TGTGCCAGCAGCTTACGATCAGGAGACGAGCAGTACTTC.

This clone was detected a few times. The gene calls are TRBV7-8 and TRBJ1-2; D might be TRBD1 (5 bases). Germline CDR1 reads SGHVS; CDR2 reads FQNEAQ. The CDR3 length is 16 residues. V lost 0 bases and J lost 4, with 15 bases in between. CDR3 nucleotide sequence: TGTGCCAGCAGCTTAGCGTCAAGGGGCGCAGGCTATGGCTACACCTTC. This codes for CASSLASRGAGYGYTF.